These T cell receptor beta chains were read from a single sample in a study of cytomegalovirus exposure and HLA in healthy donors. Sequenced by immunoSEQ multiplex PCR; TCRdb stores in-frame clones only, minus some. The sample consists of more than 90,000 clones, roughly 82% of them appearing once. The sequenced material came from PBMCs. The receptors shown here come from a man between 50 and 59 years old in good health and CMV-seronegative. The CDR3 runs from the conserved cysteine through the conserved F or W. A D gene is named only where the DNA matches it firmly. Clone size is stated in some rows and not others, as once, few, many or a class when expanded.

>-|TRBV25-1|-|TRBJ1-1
CASSEFGRGNTEAFF
TGTGCCAGCAGTGAATTTGGCAGGGGGAACACTGAAGCTTTCTTT
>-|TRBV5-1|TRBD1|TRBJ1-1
CASSLEGGIMNTEAFF
TGCGCCAGCAGCTTGGAAGGGGGCATCATGAACACTGAAGCTTTCTTT
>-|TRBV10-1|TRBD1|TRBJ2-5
CASSNRGETQYF
TGCGCCAGCAGTAACAGGGGCGAGACCCAGTACTTC
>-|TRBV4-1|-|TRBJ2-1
CASSQDRLAGDEQFF
TGCGCCAGCAGCCAAGACCGGCTGGCCGGGGATGAGCAGTTCTTC
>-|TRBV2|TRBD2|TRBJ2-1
CASTKREKVLRRGSYNEQFF
TGTGCCAGCACCAAGCGGGAGAAGGTCCTAAGGAGAGGCTCCTACAATGAGCAGTTCTTC
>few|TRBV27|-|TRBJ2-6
CASSMGGSGANVLTF
TGTGCCAGCAGTATGGGGGGATCTGGGGCCAACGTCCTGACTTTC
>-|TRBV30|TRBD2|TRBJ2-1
CASLSGIYNEQFF
TGTGCCTCCCTTAGCGGGATCTACAATGAGCAGTTCTTC
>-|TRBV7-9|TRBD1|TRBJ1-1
CASSLRTGRNTEAFF
TGTGCCAGCAGCCTCCGGACAGGGAGGAACACTGAAGCTTTCTTT
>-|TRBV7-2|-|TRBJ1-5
CASSLSGVSNQPQHF
TGTGCCAGCAGCTTATCGGGAGTTAGCAATCAGCCCCAGCATTTT
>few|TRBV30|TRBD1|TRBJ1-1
CAWTGTVEAFF
TGTGCCTGGACCGGGACAGTAGAAGCTTTCTTT
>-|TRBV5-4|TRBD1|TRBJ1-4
CASSLDGQGFEKLFF
TGTGCCAGCAGCTTGGACGGACAGGGGTTCGAAAAACTGTTTTTT
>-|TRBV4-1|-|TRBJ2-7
CASSQSLLYEQYF
TGCGCCAGCAGCCAGAGCCTCCTCTACGAGCAGTACTTC
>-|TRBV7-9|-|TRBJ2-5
CASSRPGVEAQYF
TGTGCCAGCAGCCGCCCGGGGGTCGAGGCCCAGTACTTC
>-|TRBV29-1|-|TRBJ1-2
CSESSGGGGYTF
TGCAGCGAATCCTCGGGGGGTGGTGGCTACACCTTC
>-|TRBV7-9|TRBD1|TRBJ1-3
CASSQDRASGNTIYF
TGTGCCAGCAGCCAGGACAGGGCTTCTGGAAACACCATATATTTT
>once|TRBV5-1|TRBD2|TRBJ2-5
CASSWSGSSNQETQYF
TGCGCCAGCAGCTGGAGCGGGAGCTCCAACCAAGAGACCCAGTACTTC
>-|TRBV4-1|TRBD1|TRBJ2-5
CASSHPGQVQETQYF
TGCGCCAGCAGCCACCCGGGACAGGTACAAGAGACCCAGTACTTC
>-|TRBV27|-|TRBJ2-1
CASSPPRAGNEQFF
TGTGCCAGCAGTCCCCCCCGGGCGGGAAATGAGCAGTTCTTC
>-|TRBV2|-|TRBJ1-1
CASSEAPAGIRFGTEAFF
TGTGCCAGCAGTGAAGCGCCGGCAGGGATAAGGTTTGGGACTGAAGCTTTCTTT
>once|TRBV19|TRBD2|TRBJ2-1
CASSFSGGVNEQFF
TGTGCCAGTAGTTTTTCGGGAGGGGTCAATGAGCAGTTCTTC
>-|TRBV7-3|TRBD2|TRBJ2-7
CASSSGLEGGEQYF
TGTGCCAGCAGCTCGGGACTAGAAGGAGGCGAGCAGTACTTC
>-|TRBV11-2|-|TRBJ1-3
CASSRQESSGNTIYF
TGTGCCAGCAGCCGACAGGAGAGCTCTGGAAACACCATATATTTT